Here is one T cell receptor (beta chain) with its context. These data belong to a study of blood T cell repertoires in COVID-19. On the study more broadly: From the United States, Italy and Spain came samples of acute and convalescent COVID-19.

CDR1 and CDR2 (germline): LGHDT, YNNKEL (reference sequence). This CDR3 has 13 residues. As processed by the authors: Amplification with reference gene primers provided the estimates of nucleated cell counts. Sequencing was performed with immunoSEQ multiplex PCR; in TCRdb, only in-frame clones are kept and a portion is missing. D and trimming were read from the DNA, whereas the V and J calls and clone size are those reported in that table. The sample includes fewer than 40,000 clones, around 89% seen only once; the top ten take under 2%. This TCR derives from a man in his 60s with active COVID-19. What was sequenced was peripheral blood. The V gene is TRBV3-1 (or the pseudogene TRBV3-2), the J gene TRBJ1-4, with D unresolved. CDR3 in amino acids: CASRVTTNEKLFF. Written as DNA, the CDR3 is TGTGCTTCTCGGGTCACAACTAATGAAAAACTGTTTTTT.